A selection of T cell receptor beta chains follows, all from one sample in a study of T and B cells in COVID-19 patients. Via MiXCR, TCRdb re-called the multiplex PCR reads, giving one row per CDR3 protein. The table records 17,000 or so distinct CDR3 sequences, roughly 29% of them present only once. The specimen sequenced was blood. Every receptor here comes from a human donor who had recovered from COVID-19. Each CDR3 is given with its conserved first and last residue. The D gene is left open where the match is weak. The size of a clone is reported for some rows only, either as once, few or many, or as a class for expanded clones.

d_gene	v_gene	j_gene	len	abundance	CDR3aa	CDR3nt
TRBD1	TRBV6-5	TRBJ1-2	15	many	CASRVQRTGRDGYTF	TGTGCCAGCAGAGTCCAAAGGACAGGGAGAGATGGCTACACCTTC
.	TRBV6-5	TRBJ2-1	15	medium-sized	CASSIRDPNYNEQFF	TGTGCCAGCAGCATCCGGGACCCCAACTACAATGAGCAGTTCTTC
TRBD1	TRBV7-2	TRBJ2-1	14	.	CASSWDRASNEQFF	TGTGCCAGCAGCTGGGACAGGGCGAGCAATGAGCAGTTCTTC
TRBD2	TRBV7-9	TRBJ2-1	16	.	CASSFLGLAGSNEQFF	TGTGCCAGCAGCTTCTTAGGACTAGCGGGATCCAATGAGCAGTTCTTC
TRBD1	TRBV7-2	TRBJ1-5	16	.	CASSLYRGEGNQPQHF	TGTGCCAGCAGCCTGTACAGGGGAGAGGGCAATCAGCCCCAGCATTTT
.	TRBV12-3/TRBV12-4	TRBJ2-7	13	few	CASNGGAGNEQYF	TGTGCCAGCAACGGCGGGGCAGGGAACGAGCAGTACTTC
.	TRBV6-5	TRBJ2-2	13	medium-sized	CASRPPFTGELFF	TGTGCCAGCAGACCCCCATTCACCGGGGAGCTGTTTTTT
.	TRBV6-1	TRBJ1-5	13	.	CASNRAWNQPQHF	TGTGCCAGCAACAGGGCCTGGAATCAGCCCCAGCATTTT
.	TRBV21-1	TRBJ2-2	15	few	CASTGTVLNTGELFF	TGTGCCAGCACCGGGACAGTCTTGAACACCGGGGAGCTGTTTTTT
TRBD1	TRBV27	TRBJ1-6	15	many	CASSTDRGGNSPLHF	TGTGCCAGCAGTACCGACAGGGGTGGCAATTCACCCCTCCACTTT
.	TRBV18	TRBJ1-4	13	few	CASSPQSGEKLFF	TGTGCCAGCTCGCCTCAGTCAGGGGAAAAACTGTTTTTT
.	TRBV6-5	TRBJ1-6	15	few	CASSEEPGRNSPLHF	TGTGCCAGCAGTGAAGAACCGGGAAGAAATTCACCCCTCCACTTT
.	TRBV7-9	TRBJ1-2	13	.	CASRREGAYGYTF	TGTGCCAGCAGACGGGAGGGAGCTTATGGCTACACCTTC
.	TRBV18	TRBJ2-2	13	many	CASSPPGTGELFF	TGTGCCAGCTCACCACCGGGGACCGGGGAGCTGTTTTTT